A single sample gave rise to the 8 T cell receptor beta chains below, sequenced in a study of OX40 agonist ivuxolimab in advanced cancers. Sequenced by immunoSEQ multiplex PCR; TCRdb stores in-frame clones only, minus some. This table holds approximately 90,000 clones, nearly 90% found once. Sequencing used CD4+ or CD8+ T cells sorted from blood, obtained in a trial of the OX40 agonist ivuxolimab. The source of these receptors is an adult with an advanced solid tumor such as melanoma, head and neck, liver or kidney cancer.

This chain uses TRBV11-2 with TRBJ2-7, with D perhaps TRBD1 or TRBD2 (5 bases each). The V end was cut by 4 bases, the J end by 6 bases, with 22 bases between. The CDR3 covers 16 residues. The germline V gene encodes CDR1 SGHAT and CDR2 FQNNGV. DNA of the CDR3: TGTGCCAGCAGCTCTGTGGGGGTTGGGTCTACAGGCGAGCAGTACTTC. As protein: CASSSVGVGSTGEQYF.

The gene calls are TRBV6-5 and TRBJ2-7; 8 bases are shared with TRBD1. J was trimmed by 4 bases and V by 6 bases; bases with no gene match: 11. The CDR3 is 15 amino acids. The germline gives CDR1 MNHEY, CDR2 SVGAGI. The CDR3 DNA sequence: TGTGCCAGCAGAGAATCAGGGGGCGTAAAGTACGAGCAGTACTTC. Translating gives CASRESGGVKYEQYF.

The CDR3: CASSGGKAELFF. Here the CDR3 DNA reads TGTGCCAGCAGCGGCGGGAAAGCGGAGCTGTTTTTT. The chain has TRBV5-4 and TRBJ2-2; tentatively, D is TRBD2 (6 bases). The V end lost 4 bases, the J end lost 10 bases, and 11 bases lay between the germline ends. The CDR3 extends over 12 amino acids. Per germline, CDR1 SGHNT and CDR2 YYREEE (reference sequence).

The genes are TRBV7-6 and TRBJ2-3, with 12 positions matching TRBD2. J gave up 2 bases and V 5 bases, and 5 bases lay outside the gene matches. The germline CDR1 and CDR2 sequences are SGHVS and FNYEAQ. CDR3 size: 16 residues. In nucleotides, the CDR3 is TGTGCCAGCAGCCCCTGGACTAGCGGGAACACAGATACGCAGTATTTT. Translation gives CASSPWTSGNTDTQYF.

This chain uses TRBV15 with TRBJ2-7, with 12 bases fitting TRBD2. Germline values: CDR1 LNHNV, CDR2 YYDKDF (reference sequence). The CDR3 contains 18 residues. The V segment lost 2 bases and the J segment 0 bases; nucleotides outside the gene matches: 8. The CDR3 DNA reads TGTGCCACCAGCAGATCCACCGGGACTAGCGGGTTCTCCTACGAGCAGTACTTC. Translation gives CATSRSTGTSGFSYEQYF.

The chain carries TRBV5-4 and TRBJ2-7; perhaps TRBD2 as D (6 bases). The CDR3 loop spans 13 amino acids. Germline V gives CDR1 SGHNT, CDR2 YYREEE (reference sequence). Trimming cost V 0 bases and J 3 bases, with 7 bases left between them. The CDR3 coding sequence is TGTGCCAGCAGCTTGGACGGGAGCTACGAGCAGTACTTC. Residues: CASSLDGSYEQYF. Combining the CDR3 with reference TRBV5-4 and TRBJ2-7 gives the whole variable domain ETGVTQSPTHLIKTRGQQVTLRCSSQSGHNTVSWYQQALGQGPQFIFQYYREEENGRGNFPPRFSGLQFPNYSSELNVNALELDDSALYLCASSLDGSYEQYFGPGTRLTVT.

The V gene is TRBV4-1, the J gene TRBJ2-1; 7 bases fit TRBD2. CDR3 length: 14 residues. Germline lookup yields CDR1 MGHRA and CDR2 YSYEKL. Trimming removed 0 bases from V and 8 bases from J; junction bases left unmatched: 4. Written as DNA, the CDR3 is TGCGCCAGCAGCCAAGATAGACTAGCCCATGAGCAGTTCTTC. This translates into CASSQDRLAHEQFF.

V usage is TRBV5-1 and J usage is TRBJ2-2, with D tentatively TRBD2 (6 bases). Germline CDR1 SGHRS, CDR2 YFSETQ. This CDR3 has 15 residues. Trimming cost V 6 bases and J 1 base, with 13 bases left between them. The DNA of the CDR3 is TGCGCCAGCACCCCGGGTAGCGGGAACACCGGGGAGCTGTTTTTT. Protein sequence: CASTPGSGNTGELFF.